These T cell receptor beta chains were read from a single sample in a study of identifying expanded T cells in peripheral blood. The method was immunoSEQ multiplex PCR; TCRdb's version includes in-frame clones alone and lacks a portion of them. The sample shows approximately 80,000 clones, about four fifths of them seen only once. Material: blood. These receptors were taken from a person between 18 and 75 years old in good health. Both conserved end residues are part of each CDR3. A D gene is named only where the DNA matches it firmly. Rows give clone size only sometimes, using once, few, many, or a class for an expanded clone.

TRBJ2-1	TRBD1	-	TRBV11-2	TGTGCCAGCAGCTTACTACAGGGGTCCTACAATGAGCAGTTCTTC	CASSLLQGSYNEQFF
TRBJ2-3	TRBD2	-	TRBV4-3	TGCGCCAGCAGCCAAGATGGAGGACTAGCGGTATCCACAGATACGCAGTATTTT	CASSQDGGLAVSTDTQYF
TRBJ1-1	TRBD1	many	TRBV27	TGTGCCAGCAGTTCTCCAGGGGGCGCGTGGAAAGCTTTCTTT	CASSSPGGAWKAFF
TRBJ2-1	-	-	TRBV28	TGTGCCAGCAGTGGGGACTACAATGAGCAGTTCTTC	CASSGDYNEQFF
TRBJ2-7	TRBD1	once	TRBV6-5	TGTGCCACCCGACAGGGGGTACCCTACGAGCAGTACTTC	CATRQGVPYEQYF
TRBJ2-3	TRBD2	few	TRBV7-3	TGTGCCAGCAGCTCCCCCCGAGGAGCGGGAGGGCCCATGGATACGCAGTATTTT	CASSSPRGAGGPMDTQYF
TRBJ2-4	-	-	TRBV2	TGTGCCAGCAGCCTACAGCTAGCCAAAAACATTCAGTACTTC	CASSLQLAKNIQYF
TRBJ2-5	TRBD1	-	TRBV6-1	TGTGCCAGCAGTCGTGCGGGACAGGGAAGCGAGACCCAGTACTTC	CASSRAGQGSETQYF
TRBJ2-1	TRBD2	-	TRBV4-1	TGCGCCAGCAGCCCGGGACTAGCGGGAGGGGGGGGCTCCTACAATGAGCAGTTCTTC	CASSPGLAGGGGSYNEQFF
TRBJ1-3	-	-	TRBV6-1	TGTGCCAGCAGTACAAACAGGGCGGCTGGAAACACCATATATTTT	CASSTNRAAGNTIYF
TRBJ1-2	TRBD1	-	TRBV4-2	TGTGCCAGCAGCCAAGGGCAGGGGGGTGGCTACACCTTC	CASSQGQGGGYTF
TRBJ1-2	TRBD1	once	TRBV10-3	TGTGCCATCAGTGAGTCTGGGACAGGGGAGGATGGCTACACCTTC	CAISESGTGEDGYTF